These 13 T cell receptor beta chains share one sample of origin, sequenced in a study of neurological immune-mediated disorders. TCRdb re-called the 5' RACE reads through MiXCR, storing one row per CDR3 protein. The table shows about 66,000 distinct CDR3 sequences, with less than 5.5% occurring only once. Sequencing used PBMCs. These receptors originate from a man in his thirties or forties with multiple sclerosis.

This clonotype was detected ten times or more. The V gene is TRBV12-3 or TRBV12-4, the J gene TRBJ2-1, with a possible D match to TRBD1 (5 bases). Trimming removed 1 base from V and 15 bases from J, with 19 bases in between. The CDR3 is made up of 14 amino acids. CDR3 sequence (DNA): TGTGCCAGCAGTTTAGTCCCAGGCGTACTTACAGGGTTCTTC. Protein sequence: CASSLVPGVLTGFF.

This clonotype has at least ten counts. The chain combines TRBV4-2 with TRBJ1-5; D not resolved. Germline V gene data show CDR1 as LGHNA and CDR2 as YNFKEQ. The CDR3 loop spans 15 amino acids. V was pared by 8 bases and J by 7 bases, with 21 bases between. CDR3 DNA: TGTGCCAGCGCGACGGGTTTGGGTCCCCGCCAGCCCCAGCATTTT. Translating it yields CASATGLGPRQPQHF.

This clonotype has more than one count but fewer than ten. V usage is TRBV30 and J usage is TRBJ2-3; 10 nucleotides line up with TRBD2. This CDR3 region has 14 residues. V gave up 2 bases and J gave up 3 bases; unmatched junction bases: 2. Per the germline V gene, CDR1 is GTSNPN and CDR2 is SVGIG (reference sequence). CDR3 protein: CAWSKGLATDTQYF. In DNA form, the CDR3 reads TGTGCCTGGAGTAAGGGACTAGCGACAGATACGCAGTATTTT. Based on the CDR3 plus reference TRBV30 and TRBJ2-3, the full variable domain is SQTIHQWPATLVQPVGSPLSLECTVEGTSNPNLYWYRQAAGRGLQLLFYSVGIGQISSEVPQNLSASRPQDRQFILSSKKLLLSDSGFYLCAWSKGLATDTQYFGPGTRLTVL.

Ten or more counts support this clonotype. The V gene is TRBV27, the J gene TRBJ2-7; D is unresolved. This CDR3 contains 11 residues. The V end lost 6 bases, the J end lost 1 base, and 4 bases lay between the germline ends. Germline values: CDR1 MNHEY, CDR2 SMNVEV (reference sequence). CDR3: CASRSSYEQYF. DNA for the CDR3: TGTGCCAGCAGGTCTTCCTACGAGCAGTACTTC.

This clonotype has only a few counts. The V and J genes are TRBV20-1 and TRBJ1-2, with 11 bases lining up with TRBD1. Trimming cost V 3 bases and J 0 bases; bases outside gene matches: 18. CDR1 and CDR2 from the germline V gene are DFQATT and SNEGSKA (reference sequence). The CDR3 is 20 amino acids. In DNA, the CDR3 is TGCAGTGCTAGCCTAGCGGGCGGCTCCCGGGACAGGGGGACTAACTATGGCTACACCTTC. This encodes CSASLAGGSRDRGTNYGYTF.

The table lists this clonotype with many counts. The chain recombines TRBV6-5 with TRBJ1-1, with D perhaps TRBD1 (5 bases). The length of the CDR3 is 13 residues. Germline loops: CDR1 MNHEY, CDR2 SVGAGI. V was shortened by 4 bases and J by 10 bases, with 16 bases between the two germline ends. CDR3 region: CASSFGAGQSAFF. The CDR3 region has the DNA TGTGCCAGCAGTTTCGGGGCAGGTCAGTCAGCTTTCTTT.

The rearrangement joins TRBV5-1 to TRBJ1-2; D gene unclear. Germline V gene sequence: CDR1 SGHRS, CDR2 YFSETQ. CDR3 length equals 16 residues. Trimming cost V 2 bases and J 6 bases, with 20 bases left between them. Written as DNA, the CDR3 is TGCGCCAGCAGCTTACTAACGGGCCGAATTACCCATGGCTACACCTTC. Translation gives CASSLLTGRITHGYTF.

This clonotype was counted a few times. V usage is TRBV6-5 and J usage is TRBJ2-1; perhaps TRBD1 as D (7 bases). This CDR3 is built from 16 residues. The V end was cut by 6 bases, the J end by 8 bases, with 23 bases between. Germline V CDR1 and CDR2: MNHEY, SVGAGI. The CDR3 reads CASREMRTGRRDEQFF. The CDR3 bases are TGTGCCAGCAGGGAAATGCGGACAGGTCGGAGGGATGAGCAGTTCTTC.

This clonotype was seen at least ten times. The V gene is TRBV12-3 or TRBV12-4, the J gene TRBJ1-3; D perhaps matches TRBD1 (6 bases). V lost 3 bases and J lost 4, with 10 bases in between. There are 14 residues in the CDR3. CDR3 in amino acids: CASSFSGTGNTIYF. DNA of the CDR3: TGTGCCAGCAGTTTTTCAGGGACAGGAAACACCATATATTTT.

This clonotype was seen repeatedly, ten times or more. The J gene is TRBJ2-7, the V gene TRBV21-1; TRBD2, the table's D call, was not compared with the DNA. TRBV21-1 is marked as a pseudogene. CDR3 length: 12 residues. CDR3 amino acids: CASNWRAYEQYV. The CDR3 nucleotides read TGTGCCAGCAACTGGCGGGCCTACGAGCAGTACGTC.

This clonotype has a count of ten or more. The rearrangement uses TRBV7-2 and TRBJ1-1; D not resolved. Looked up from germline, CDR1 is SGHTA and CDR2 is FQGNSA. The CDR3 is 13 residues long. V lost 3 bases and J 4 bases, leaving 9 bases between the germline ends. Written as DNA, the CDR3 is TGTGCCAGCAGCTTCAAGCGAGGCACTGAAGCTTTCTTT. It specifies CASSFKRGTEAFF.

The rearrangement links TRBV5-1 to TRBJ1-1, with D perhaps TRBD1 (6 bases). Germline CDR1 and CDR2: SGHRS and YFSETQ. V was pared by 0 bases and J by 6 bases, with 12 bases between. The CDR3 length is 14 residues. In DNA form, the CDR3 reads TGCGCCAGCAGCTTGGGGACAGCCAGGGCTGAAGCTTTCTTT. This gives the protein CASSLGTARAEAFF.

This clonotype has a count of ten or more. The chain links TRBV20-1 to TRBJ1-4; possibly TRBD1 for D (5 bases). Trimming took 4 bases from V and 13 from J, leaving 16 bases between them. Germline CDR1 DFQATT, CDR2 SNEGSKA (reference sequence). The CDR3 spans 12 residues. The CDR3 protein is CSATGQGELLFF. CDR3 DNA sequence: TGCAGTGCTACCGGACAAGGGGAATTACTGTTTTTT.